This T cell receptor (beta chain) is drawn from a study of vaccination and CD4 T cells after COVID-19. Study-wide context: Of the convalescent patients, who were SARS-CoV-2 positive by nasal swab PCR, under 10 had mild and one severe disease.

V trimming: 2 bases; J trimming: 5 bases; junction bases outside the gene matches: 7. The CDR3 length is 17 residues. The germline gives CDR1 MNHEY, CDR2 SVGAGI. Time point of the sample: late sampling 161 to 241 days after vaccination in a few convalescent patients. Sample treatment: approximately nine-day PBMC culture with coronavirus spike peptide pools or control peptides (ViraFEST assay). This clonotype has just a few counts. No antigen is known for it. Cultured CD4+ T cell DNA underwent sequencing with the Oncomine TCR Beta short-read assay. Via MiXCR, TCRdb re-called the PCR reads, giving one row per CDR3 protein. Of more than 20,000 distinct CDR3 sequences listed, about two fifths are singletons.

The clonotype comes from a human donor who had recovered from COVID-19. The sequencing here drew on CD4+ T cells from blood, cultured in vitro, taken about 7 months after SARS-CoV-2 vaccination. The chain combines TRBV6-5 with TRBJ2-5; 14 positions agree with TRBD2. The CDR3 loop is CASSYSGTSGSRETQYF. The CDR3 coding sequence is TGTGCCAGCAGTTACAGCGGGACTAGCGGGAGCCGTGAGACCCAGTACTTC.